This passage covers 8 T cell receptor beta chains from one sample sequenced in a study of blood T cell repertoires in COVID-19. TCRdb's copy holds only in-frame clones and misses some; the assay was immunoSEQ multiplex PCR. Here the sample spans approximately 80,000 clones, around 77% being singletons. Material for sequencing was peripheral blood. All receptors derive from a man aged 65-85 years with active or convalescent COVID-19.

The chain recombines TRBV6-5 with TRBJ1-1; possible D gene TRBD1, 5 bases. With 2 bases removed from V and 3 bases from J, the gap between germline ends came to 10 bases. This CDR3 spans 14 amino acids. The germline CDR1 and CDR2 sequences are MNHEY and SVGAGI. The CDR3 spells CASSYGGRDTEAFF. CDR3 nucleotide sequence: TGTGCCAGCAGTTACGGGGGGAGGGACACTGAAGCTTTCTTT.

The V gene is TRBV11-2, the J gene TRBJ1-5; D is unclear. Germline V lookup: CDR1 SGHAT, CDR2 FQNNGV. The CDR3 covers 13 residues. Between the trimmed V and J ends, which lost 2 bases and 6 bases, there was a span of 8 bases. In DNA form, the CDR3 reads TGTGCCAGCAGCTTAATCGAGAGTCAGCCCCAGCATTTT. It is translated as CASSLIESQPQHF. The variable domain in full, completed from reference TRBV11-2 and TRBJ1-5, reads EAGVAQSPRYKIIEKRQSVAFWCNPISGHATLYWYQQILGQGPKLLIQFQNNGVVDDSQLPKDRFSAERLKGVDSTLKIQPAKLEDSAVYLCASSLIESQPQHFGDGTRLSIL.

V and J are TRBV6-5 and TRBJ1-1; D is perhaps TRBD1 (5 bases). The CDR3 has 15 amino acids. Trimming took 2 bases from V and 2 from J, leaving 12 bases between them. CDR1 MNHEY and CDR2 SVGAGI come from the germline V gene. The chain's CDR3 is CASSYGAQGNTEAFF. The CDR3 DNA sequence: TGTGCCAGCAGTTACGGGGCTCAGGGCAACACTGAAGCTTTCTTT.

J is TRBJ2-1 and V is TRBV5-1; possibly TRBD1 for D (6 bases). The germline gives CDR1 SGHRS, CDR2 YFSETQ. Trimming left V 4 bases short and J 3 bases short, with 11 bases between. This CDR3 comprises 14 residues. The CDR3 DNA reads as TGCGCCAGCAGCGTCCGGACAGACTACAATGAGCAGTTCTTC. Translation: CASSVRTDYNEQFF. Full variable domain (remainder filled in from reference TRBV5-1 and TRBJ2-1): KAGVTQTPRYLIKTRGQQVTLSCSPISGHRSVSWYQQTPGQGLQFLFEYFSETQRNKGNFPGRFSGRQFSNSRSEMNVSTLELGDSALYLCASSVRTDYNEQFFGPGTRLTVL.

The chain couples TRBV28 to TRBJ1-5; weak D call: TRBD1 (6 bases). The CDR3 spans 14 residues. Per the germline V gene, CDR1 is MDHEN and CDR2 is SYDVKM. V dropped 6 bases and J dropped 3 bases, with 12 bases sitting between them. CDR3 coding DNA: TGTGCCAGCAGACCCACAGGGAACAATCAGCCCCAGCATTTT. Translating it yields CASRPTGNNQPQHF.

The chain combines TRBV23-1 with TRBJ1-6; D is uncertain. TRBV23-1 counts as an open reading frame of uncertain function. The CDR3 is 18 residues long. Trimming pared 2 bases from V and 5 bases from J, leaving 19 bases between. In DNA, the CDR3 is TGCGCCAGCAGTCAAAAACGAGACGGTAAGGAGCATAATTCACCCCTCCACTTT. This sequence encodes CASSQKRDGKEHNSPLHF.

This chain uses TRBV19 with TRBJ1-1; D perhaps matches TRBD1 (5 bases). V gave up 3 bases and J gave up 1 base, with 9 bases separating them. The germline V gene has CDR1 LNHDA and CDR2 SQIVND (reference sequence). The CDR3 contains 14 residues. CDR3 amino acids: CASSIPQGNTEAFF. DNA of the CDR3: TGTGCCAGTAGTATTCCCCAGGGGAACACTGAAGCTTTCTTT.

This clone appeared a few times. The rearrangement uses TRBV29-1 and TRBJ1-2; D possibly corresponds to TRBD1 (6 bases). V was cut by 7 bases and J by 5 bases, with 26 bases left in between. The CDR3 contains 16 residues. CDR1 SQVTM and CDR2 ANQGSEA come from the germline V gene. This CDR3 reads CSDAFLGVGGKYGYTF. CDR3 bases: TGCAGCGATGCGTTCTTAGGAGTAGGGGGAAAATATGGCTACACCTTC.